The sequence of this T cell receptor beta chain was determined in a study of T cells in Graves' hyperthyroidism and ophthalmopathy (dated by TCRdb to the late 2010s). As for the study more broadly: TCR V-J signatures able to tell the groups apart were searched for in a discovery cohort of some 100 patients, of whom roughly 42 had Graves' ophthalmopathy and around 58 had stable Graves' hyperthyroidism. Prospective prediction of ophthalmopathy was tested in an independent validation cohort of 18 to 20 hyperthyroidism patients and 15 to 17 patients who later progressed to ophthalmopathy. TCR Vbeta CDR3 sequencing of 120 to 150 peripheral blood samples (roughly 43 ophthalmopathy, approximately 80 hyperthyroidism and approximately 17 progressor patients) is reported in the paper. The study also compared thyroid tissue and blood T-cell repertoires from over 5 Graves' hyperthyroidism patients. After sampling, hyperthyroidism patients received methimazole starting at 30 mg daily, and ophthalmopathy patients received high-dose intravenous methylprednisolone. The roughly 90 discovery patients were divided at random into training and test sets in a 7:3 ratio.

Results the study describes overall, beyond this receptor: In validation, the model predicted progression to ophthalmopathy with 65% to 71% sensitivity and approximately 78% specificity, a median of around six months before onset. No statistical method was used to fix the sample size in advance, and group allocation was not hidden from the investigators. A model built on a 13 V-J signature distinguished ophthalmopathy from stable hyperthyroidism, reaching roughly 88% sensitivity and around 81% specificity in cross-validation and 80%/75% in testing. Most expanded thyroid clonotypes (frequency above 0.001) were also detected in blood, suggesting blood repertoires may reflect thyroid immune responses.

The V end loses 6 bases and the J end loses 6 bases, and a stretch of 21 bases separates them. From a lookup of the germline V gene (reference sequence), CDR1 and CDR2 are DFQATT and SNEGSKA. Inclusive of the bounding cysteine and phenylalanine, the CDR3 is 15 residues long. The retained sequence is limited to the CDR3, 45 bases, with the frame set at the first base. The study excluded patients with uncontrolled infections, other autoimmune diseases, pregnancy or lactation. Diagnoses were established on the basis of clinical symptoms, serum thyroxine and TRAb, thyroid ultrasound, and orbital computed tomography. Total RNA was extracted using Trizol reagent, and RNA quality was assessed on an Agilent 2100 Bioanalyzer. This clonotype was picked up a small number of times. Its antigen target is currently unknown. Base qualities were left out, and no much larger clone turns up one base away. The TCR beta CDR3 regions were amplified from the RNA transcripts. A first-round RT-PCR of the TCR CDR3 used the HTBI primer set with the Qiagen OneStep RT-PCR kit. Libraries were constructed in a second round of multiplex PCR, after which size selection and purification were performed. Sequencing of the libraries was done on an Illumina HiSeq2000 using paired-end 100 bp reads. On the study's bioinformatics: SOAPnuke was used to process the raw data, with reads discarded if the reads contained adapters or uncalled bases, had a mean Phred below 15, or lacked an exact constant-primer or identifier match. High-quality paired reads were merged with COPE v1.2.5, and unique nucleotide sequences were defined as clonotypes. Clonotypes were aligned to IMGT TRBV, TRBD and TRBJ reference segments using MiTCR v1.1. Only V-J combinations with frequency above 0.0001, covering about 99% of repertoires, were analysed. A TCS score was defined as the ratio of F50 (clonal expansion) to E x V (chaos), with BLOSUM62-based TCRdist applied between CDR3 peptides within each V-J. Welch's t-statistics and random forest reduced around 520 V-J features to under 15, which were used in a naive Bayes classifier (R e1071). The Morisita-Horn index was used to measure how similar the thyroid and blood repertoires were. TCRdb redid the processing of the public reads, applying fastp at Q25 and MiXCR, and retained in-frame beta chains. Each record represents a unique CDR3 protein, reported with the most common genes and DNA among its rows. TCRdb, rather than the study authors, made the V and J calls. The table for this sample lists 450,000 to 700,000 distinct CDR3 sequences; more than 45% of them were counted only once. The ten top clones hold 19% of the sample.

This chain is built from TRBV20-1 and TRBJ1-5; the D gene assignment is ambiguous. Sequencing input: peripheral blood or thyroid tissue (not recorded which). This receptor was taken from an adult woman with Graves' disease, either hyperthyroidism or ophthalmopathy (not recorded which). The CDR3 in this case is CSASSPSPESQPQHF. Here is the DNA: TGCAGTGCCAGTAGCCCGTCCCCAGAAAGTCAGCCCCAGCATTTT.